The clone carrying this T cell receptor beta chain is deemed medium-sized. What it recognizes is unknown. Expressed TCRB transcripts were sequenced because the isolated RNA had all been reverse transcribed beforehand. The protocol was immunoSEQ multiplex PCR, while the TCRdb copy is restricted to in-frame clones and leaves out a portion. This table has more than 95,000 clones, around 15% appearing once. Via the markers CD45RO/CCR7/CD25/CD127/CD95/CD27, stem cell-like memory, regulatory, central memory and naive CD4+ cells were sorted. Every sorted population was more than 95% pure. This specimen comes from a study of beta chain features in type 1 diabetes. The wider study: Patients shared similar age, gender and cell yields with healthy donors.

The germline V gene encodes CDR1 MGHDK and CDR2 SYGVNS. The CDR3 runs 16 residues. V dropped 0 bases and J dropped 2; count of bases not matched to a gene: 5. The study, taken as a whole, reports: A moderate, significant TCRB CDR3 shortening appeared in type 1 diabetes across four CD4+ subsets. Reduced insertions and increased deletions marked VDJ junctions in type 1 diabetes patients.

Sequencing was performed on central memory CD4+ T cells from blood. This clonotype was obtained from a man in his late teens or twenties with type 1 diabetes. This chain uses TRBV25-1 with TRBJ2-7; 9 bases map to TRBD2. CDR3 bases: TGTGCCAGCAGTGAATATCGAGGGACTAGCACCTACGAGCAGTACTTC. This codes for CASSEYRGTSTYEQYF.